The T cell receptor beta chain under discussion was sequenced for a study of blood T cell repertoires in COVID-19. Study as a whole: The study drew acute and convalescent COVID-19 samples from the United States, Italy and Spain.

Patients from Seattle were sampled longitudinally, starting during active infection. In the authors' methods: Reference gene primer amplification gave nucleated cell count estimates. TCRdb keeps only in-frame clones here, not all; method: immunoSEQ multiplex PCR. V and J calls and clone size come straight from that table; D and trimming were deduced from the DNA. The sample yields roughly 410,000 clones, approximately 89% seen once. Sequenced: peripheral blood. This clonotype originated in a woman aged 60-75 years with COVID-19, enrolled during active disease.

The CDR3 sequence: CASSQGDLGSPLHF. The CDR3 DNA reads as TGTGCCAGCAGCCAGGGCGATTTAGGATCACCCCTCCACTTT. The genes are TRBV3-1 (or the pseudogene TRBV3-2) and TRBJ1-6; D is ambiguous. The CDR3 is 14 residues long. Trimming removed 3 bases at V and 10 bases at J, with 13 bases between. CDR1 is LGHDT, CDR2 YNNKEL, per germline (reference sequence).